The 27 T cell receptor beta chains presented below share a single source sample, sequenced in a study of control samples from healthy donors and cancer patients. The table came from immunoSEQ multiplex PCR; TCRdb's copy has only in-frame clones and leaves some out. The sample holds 90,000 to 150,000 clones; about nine tenths are singletons and the top ten take around 3.5%. Sample: blood. Receptors originate from a man between 35 and 55 years old in good health.

The V gene is TRBV27, the J gene TRBJ2-7; D might be TRBD1 or TRBD2, each matching 5 bases. Trimming removed 6 bases from V and 4 bases from J, with 13 bases in between. The CDR3 contains 13 residues. Germline assignment: CDR1 MNHEY and CDR2 SMNVEV (reference sequence). The CDR3 loop reads CASRGHSEYEQYF. The CDR3 DNA reads TGTGCCAGCAGGGGGCATAGCGAATACGAGCAGTACTTC.

CDR3 bases: TGTGCCAGCAGCTTTAGACAGGGAAGTTCACTTACGCAGTATTTT. This translates into CASSFRQGSSLTQYF. J is TRBJ2-3 and V is TRBV11-3; TRBD1 agrees at 7 bases. The V gene's germline CDR1 is SGHNT and CDR2 YENEEA. V gave up 3 bases and J gave up 8 bases; unmatched junction bases: 11. The CDR3 covers 15 residues. Based on the CDR3 plus reference TRBV11-3 and TRBJ2-3, the full variable domain is EAGVVQSPRYKIIEKKQPVAFWCNPISGHNTLYWYLQNLGQGPELLIRYENEEAVDDSQLPKDRFSAERLKGVDSTLKIQPAELGDSAVYLCASSFRQGSSLTQYFGPGTRLTVL.

The genes are TRBV3-1 (or the pseudogene TRBV3-2) and TRBJ1-5; D is unresolved. This CDR3 spans 14 amino acids. The germline V gene has CDR1 LGHDT and CDR2 YNNKEL (reference sequence). V was trimmed by 2 bases and J by 7 bases, leaving 12 bases between them. For the CDR3, the DNA is TGTGCCAGCAGCCAATGGAGAGAGGGCCAGCCCCAGCATTTT. This encodes CASSQWREGQPQHF.

The rearrangement uses TRBV30 and TRBJ1-2, with unresolved D. In germline, CDR1 is GTSNPN, CDR2 SVGIG (reference sequence). Trimming took 4 bases from V and 6 from J, leaving 6 bases between them. CDR3 length: 10 amino acids. The CDR3 DNA follows: TGTGCCTGGAAGGAGAATGGCTACACCTTC. Its translation is CAWKENGYTF.

J is TRBJ2-7 and V is TRBV7-2; 8 bases are shared with TRBD2. This CDR3 region has 16 residues. Trimming removed 0 bases from V and 0 bases from J; junction bases left unmatched: 4. From germline, CDR1 is SGHTA and CDR2 FQGNSA. CDR3 in amino acids: CASSLARRGDSYEQYF. In DNA form, the CDR3 reads TGTGCCAGCAGCTTAGCGAGGCGGGGGGACTCCTACGAGCAGTACTTC.

This chain connects TRBV5-8 to TRBJ1-5; 7 bases fit TRBD1. This CDR3 is 16 amino acids long. V lost 7 bases and J lost 3; bases outside the gene matches: 13. The V gene's germline CDR1 is SGHTS and CDR2 YDEGEE. In DNA, the CDR3 is TGTGCCAGCGGTAACTTTGGGGACAGAAACAATCAGCCCCAGCATTTT. It is translated as CASGNFGDRNNQPQHF. The whole variable domain, remainder taken from reference TRBV5-8 and TRBJ1-5, is EAGVTQSPTHLIKTRGQQATLRCSPISGHTSVYWYQQALGLGLQFLLWYDEGEERNRGNFPPRFSGRQFPNYSSELNVNALELEDSALYLCASGNFGDRNNQPQHFGDGTRLSIL.

This clone has just one count. V gene TRBV28 combines with J gene TRBJ1-5, with D possibly matching TRBD1 (6 bases). Looked up from germline, CDR1 is MDHEN and CDR2 is SYDVKM. This CDR3 has 15 residues. Trimming cost V 2 bases and J 2 bases, with 10 bases left between them. Here the CDR3 reads CASSLRGGGNQPQHF. CDR3 DNA: TGTGCCAGCAGTTTACGAGGGGGGGGCAATCAGCCCCAGCATTTT.

This clone was observed a few times. Written as DNA, the CDR3 is TGTGCCAGCAGCTTAGGGGGGGCAGGACAGCCCCAGCATTTT. This codes for CASSLGGAGQPQHF. The gene calls are TRBV11-3 and TRBJ1-5; possible D gene TRBD1, 6 bases. Trimming left V 1 base short and J 7 bases short, with 11 bases between. This CDR3 has 14 amino acids. CDR1 and CDR2 from the germline V gene are SGHNT and YENEEA. Supplemented by reference TRBV11-3 and TRBJ1-5, the full variable domain reads EAGVVQSPRYKIIEKKQPVAFWCNPISGHNTLYWYLQNLGQGPELLIRYENEEAVDDSQLPKDRFSAERLKGVDSTLKIQPAELGDSAVYLCASSLGGAGQPQHFGDGTRLSIL.

The rearrangement joins TRBV19 to TRBJ2-2; possibly TRBD1 for D (6 bases). V gave up 4 bases and J gave up 4 bases, with 13 bases separating them. Germline V lookup: CDR1 LNHDA, CDR2 SQIVND (reference sequence). This CDR3 is built from 15 residues. CDR3 sequence: CASSTTRTVTGELFF. In DNA form, the CDR3 reads TGTGCCAGTAGTACAACGCGGACAGTCACCGGGGAGCTGTTTTTT.

This chain connects TRBV5-1 to TRBJ2-1, with D maybe TRBD2 (7 bases). The CDR3 extends over 15 amino acids. Germline values: CDR1 SGHRS, CDR2 YFSETQ. Trimming pared 4 bases from V and 7 bases from J, leaving 18 bases between. CDR3 sequence: CASSGGGGRINEQFF. CDR3 in DNA: TGCGCCAGCAGCGGGGGCGGGGGAAGGATAAATGAGCAGTTCTTC.

The chain employs TRBV7-8 and TRBJ1-1, with D unclear. V lost 3 bases and J lost 2, with 10 bases in between. Germline-derived CDR1 and CDR2 are SGHVS and FQNEAQ. This CDR3 is built from 14 residues. DNA of the CDR3: TGTGCCAGCAGCTTGAAGGGTGGCAACACTGAAGCTTTCTTT. Its protein product is CASSLKGGNTEAFF.

J is TRBJ1-6 and V is TRBV5-6; 7 positions agree with TRBD1. The trim removed 6 bases at V and 7 bases at J, leaving 7 bases unmatched. Germline lookup yields CDR1 SGHDT and CDR2 YYEEEE. CDR3 size: 14 residues. The CDR3 region has the DNA TGTGCCAGCAACCGCAGGGACAGCAATTCACCCCTCCACTTT. Translation: CASNRRDSNSPLHF.

The V and J genes are TRBV5-4 and TRBJ1-2; maybe TRBD1 (6 bases). CDR1 SGHNT and CDR2 YYREEE come from the germline V gene (reference sequence). CDR3 length: 16 residues. V was trimmed by 0 bases and J by 5 bases, leaving 17 bases between them. The DNA of the CDR3 is TGTGCCAGCAGCTTGGAGACCGGGACATTTGCTTATGGCTACACCTTC. Translating it yields CASSLETGTFAYGYTF.

This chain connects TRBV19 to TRBJ1-2; 9 bases line up with TRBD1. This CDR3 is built from 15 residues. V lost 4 bases and J lost 7; bases outside the gene matches: 10. Germline V gene data show CDR1 as LNHDA and CDR2 as SQIVND (reference sequence). For the CDR3, the DNA is TGTGCCAGTAGTAGAACCGGGACAGGGTCTTTTGGCTACACCTTC. It encodes CASSRTGTGSFGYTF.

The V call is TRBV12-2, the J call TRBJ1-1; whether TRBD1, the table's D call, matches the DNA was not checked. TRBV12-2 is a documented pseudogene. CDR3 size: 15 residues. CDR3 nucleotides: TGTGCAAGTCGCCTATCGACAGGGCTGAACACTGAAGCTTTCTTT. Protein product: CASRLSTGLNTEAFF.

This clone was seen just once. This sequence joins TRBV30 and TRBJ1-2; 8 nucleotides agree with TRBD1. The germline V gene encodes CDR1 GTSNPN and CDR2 SVGIG (reference sequence). Germline trimming cut 1 base from V and 4 bases from J; bases unmatched to any gene: 2. The CDR3 runs to 13 residues. This CDR3 is CAWSGGTGYGYTF. The CDR3 DNA reads TGTGCCTGGAGTGGGGGGACAGGCTATGGCTACACCTTC.

This clone showed up just a few times. The chain couples TRBV7-9 to TRBJ1-1; no firm D call. The V and J ends lost 6 bases and 4 bases respectively, with 12 bases between them. This CDR3 is built from 13 residues. CDR1 and CDR2 from the germline V gene are SEHNR and FQNEAQ (reference sequence). This CDR3 reads CASSNAGGTEAFF. DNA of the CDR3: TGTGCCAGCAGTAATGCAGGCGGCACTGAAGCTTTCTTT. The variable domain in full, completed from reference TRBV7-9 and TRBJ1-1, reads DTGVSQNPRHKITKRGQNVTFRCDPISEHNRLYWYRQTLGQGPEFLTYFQNEAQLEKSRLLSDRFSAERPKGSFSTLEIQRTEQGDSAMYLCASSNAGGTEAFFGQGTRLTVV.

The chain combines TRBV10-3 with TRBJ2-7; possibly TRBD1 for D (5 bases). Germline lookup yields CDR1 ENHRY and CDR2 SYGVKD. V was trimmed by 6 bases and J by 0 bases, leaving 9 bases between them. The CDR3 is 13 residues long. The chain's CDR3 is CAISLGHSYEQYF. DNA of the CDR3: TGTGCCATCAGCCTGGGGCACTCCTACGAGCAGTACTTC.

The chain employs TRBV5-6 and TRBJ1-3, with D perhaps TRBD1 (6 bases). The germline gives CDR1 SGHDT, CDR2 YYEEEE. There are 13 residues in the CDR3. The V gene lost 4 bases and the J gene lost 3 bases, with 8 bases spanning the gap. CDR3 protein: CASSTGFGNTIYF. DNA of the CDR3: TGTGCCAGCAGCACAGGGTTTGGAAACACCATATATTTT.

The chain recombines TRBV6-5 with TRBJ1-1; D is ambiguous. Germline V gene lookup returns CDR1 MNHEY and CDR2 SVGAGI. V shed 2 bases and J shed 1 base, with 5 bases lying between them. The CDR3 sequence is 13 residues long. The CDR3 nucleotides read TGTGCCAGCAGTTACAACACGAACACTGAAGCTTTCTTT. This translates into CASSYNTNTEAFF.

This chain joins TRBV7-2 and TRBJ2-1; D may be TRBD2 (6 bases). Germline CDR1 and CDR2: SGHTA and FQGNSA. Deletions cut 1 base from V and 0 bases from J, with 10 bases between. The CDR3 spans 16 residues. In DNA form, the CDR3 reads TGTGCCAGCAGCTTAGAAGGGACTGTCTCCTACAATGAGCAGTTCTTC. Translation: CASSLEGTVSYNEQFF.

This clone was recorded once. This CDR3 is CASSPESSGNTIYF. For the CDR3, the DNA is TGTGCCAGCAGCCCGGAGAGCTCTGGAAACACCATATATTTT. The V gene is TRBV7-2, the J gene TRBJ1-3; D is unclear. Germline V gene lookup returns CDR1 SGHTA and CDR2 FQGNSA. Trimming removed 5 bases at V and 0 bases at J, with 8 bases between. This CDR3 is 14 amino acids long.

This chain uses TRBV7-9 with TRBJ1-3, with 9 bases lining up with TRBD1. Trimming cost V 6 bases and J 1 base; bases outside gene matches: 4. There are 15 residues in the CDR3. Germline CDR1 reads SEHNR; CDR2 reads FQNEAQ (reference sequence). CDR3 bases: TGTGCCAGCAGGACAGGGGGTCGGTCTGGAAACACCATATATTTT. Translated, it gives CASRTGGRSGNTIYF.

The rearrangement uses TRBV19 and TRBJ2-2; TRBD1 agrees at 11 bases. Germline loops: CDR1 LNHDA, CDR2 SQIVND (reference sequence). The CDR3 loop spans 15 amino acids. V lost 4 bases and J lost 4; bases outside the gene matches: 2. The CDR3 nucleotides are TGTGCCAGTAGTAAGGGACAGGGGGTCACCGGGGAGCTGTTTTTT. Amino acid sequence: CASSKGQGVTGELFF.

This clone was detected only once. The chain recombines TRBV28 with TRBJ1-1; D is unresolved. The germline CDR1 and CDR2 sequences are MDHEN and SYDVKM. Trimming shortened V by 7 bases and J by 3 bases, and 12 bases separated the two germline ends. CDR3 length: 13 amino acids. For the CDR3, the DNA is TGTGCCAGCATCCCTTTTTTTTACACTGAAGCTTTCTTT. This sequence encodes CASIPFFYTEAFF.

This clone was detected only a few times. The V and J genes are TRBV4-3 and TRBJ1-1; 7 bases align to TRBD1. J was trimmed by 1 base and V by 1 base; bases with no gene match: 6. CDR1 is LGHNA, CDR2 YSLEER, per germline. This CDR3 has 16 residues. CDR3 sequence reads: CASSQVTGTANTEAFF. CDR3 bases: TGCGCCAGCAGCCAAGTAACCGGGACAGCGAACACTGAAGCTTTCTTT.

The chain couples TRBV18 to TRBJ2-2, with a tentative D call TRBD1 (5 bases). V lost 0 bases and J lost 3, with 14 bases in between. This CDR3 is 17 amino acids long. Germline CDR1 and CDR2: KGHSH and LQKENI. As DNA, the CDR3 is TGTGCCAGCTCACCACCGATCAGGGTTATTGACACCGGGGAGCTGTTTTTT. It yields the protein CASSPPIRVIDTGELFF.